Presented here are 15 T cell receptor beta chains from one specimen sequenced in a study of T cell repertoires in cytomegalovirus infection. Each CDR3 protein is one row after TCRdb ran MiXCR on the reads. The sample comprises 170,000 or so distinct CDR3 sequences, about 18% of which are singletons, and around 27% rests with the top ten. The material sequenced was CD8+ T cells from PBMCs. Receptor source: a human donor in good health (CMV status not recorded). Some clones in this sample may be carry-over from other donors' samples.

CDR3 sequence: CASSLFKKLNEKLFF. DNA for the CDR3: TGTGCCAGCAGTTTATTCAAGAAGCTTAATGAAAAACTGTTTTTT. This chain links TRBV28 with TRBJ1-4; D is undetermined. The V end was cut by 1 base, the J end by 4 bases, with 10 bases between. The CDR3 extends over 15 amino acids. The germline CDR1 and CDR2 sequences are MDHEN and SYDVKM. The variable domain in full, completed from reference TRBV28 and TRBJ1-4, reads DVKVTQSSRYLVKRTGEKVFLECVQDMDHENMFWYRQDPGLGLRLIYFSYDVKMKEKGDIPEGYSVSREKKERFSLILESASTNQTSMYLCASSLFKKLNEKLFFGSGTQLSVL.

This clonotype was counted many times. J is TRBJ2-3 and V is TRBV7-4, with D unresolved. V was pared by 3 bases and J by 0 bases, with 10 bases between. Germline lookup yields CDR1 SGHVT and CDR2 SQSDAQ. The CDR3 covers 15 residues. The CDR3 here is CASSLDGFSTDTQYF. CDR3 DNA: TGTGCCAGCAGCTTGGACGGTTTTAGCACAGATACGCAGTATTTT.

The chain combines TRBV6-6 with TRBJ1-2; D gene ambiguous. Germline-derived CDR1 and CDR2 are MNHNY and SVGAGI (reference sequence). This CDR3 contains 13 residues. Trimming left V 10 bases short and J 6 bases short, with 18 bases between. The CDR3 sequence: CATFGVKSHGYTF. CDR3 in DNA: TGTGCCACCTTCGGGGTCAAATCCCATGGCTACACCTTC.

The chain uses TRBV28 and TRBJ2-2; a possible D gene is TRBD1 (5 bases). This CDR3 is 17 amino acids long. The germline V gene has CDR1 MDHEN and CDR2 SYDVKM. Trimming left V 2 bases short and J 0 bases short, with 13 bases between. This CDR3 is CASSLPGISSNTGELFF. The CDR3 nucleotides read TGTGCCAGCAGTTTACCAGGGATTTCTTCGAACACCGGGGAGCTGTTTTTT.

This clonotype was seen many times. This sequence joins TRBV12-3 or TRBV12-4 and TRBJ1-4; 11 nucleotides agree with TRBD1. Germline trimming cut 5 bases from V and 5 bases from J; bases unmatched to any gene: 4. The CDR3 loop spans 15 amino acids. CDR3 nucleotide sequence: TGTGCCAGCAGTCCTGGACAGGGGGCGAATGAAAAACTGTTTTTT. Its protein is CASSPGQGANEKLFF.

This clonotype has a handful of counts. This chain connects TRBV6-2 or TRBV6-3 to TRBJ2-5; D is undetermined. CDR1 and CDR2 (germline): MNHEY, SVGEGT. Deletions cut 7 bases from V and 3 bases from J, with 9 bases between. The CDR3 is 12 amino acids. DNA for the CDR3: TGTGCCAGCACAGACACTAAAGAGACCCAGTACTTC. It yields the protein CASTDTKETQYF.

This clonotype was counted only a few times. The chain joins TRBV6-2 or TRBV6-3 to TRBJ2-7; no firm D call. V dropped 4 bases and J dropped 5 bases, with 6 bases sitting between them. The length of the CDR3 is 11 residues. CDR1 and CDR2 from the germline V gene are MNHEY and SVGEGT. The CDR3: CASSFPNEQYF. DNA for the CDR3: TGTGCCAGCAGTTTCCCTAACGAGCAGTACTTC.

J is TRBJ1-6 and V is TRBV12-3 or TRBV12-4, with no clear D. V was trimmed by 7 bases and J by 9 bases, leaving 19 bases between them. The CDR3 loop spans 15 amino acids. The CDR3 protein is CASTSYLDGLSPLHF. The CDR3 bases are TGTGCCAGCACCTCATATCTGGACGGCCTTTCACCCCTCCACTTT.

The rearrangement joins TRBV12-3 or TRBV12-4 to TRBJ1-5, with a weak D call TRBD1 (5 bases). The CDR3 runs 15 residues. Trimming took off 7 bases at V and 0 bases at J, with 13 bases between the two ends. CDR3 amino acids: CASTLGGYSNQPQHF. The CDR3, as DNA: TGTGCCAGCACCCTCGGGGGTTATAGCAATCAGCCCCAGCATTTT.

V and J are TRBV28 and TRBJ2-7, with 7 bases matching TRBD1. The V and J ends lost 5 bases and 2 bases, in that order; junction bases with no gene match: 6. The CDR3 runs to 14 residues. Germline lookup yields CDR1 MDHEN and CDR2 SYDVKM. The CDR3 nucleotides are TGTGCCAGCAGTCCTGACAGGGATGCCTACGAGCAGTACTTC. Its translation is CASSPDRDAYEQYF.

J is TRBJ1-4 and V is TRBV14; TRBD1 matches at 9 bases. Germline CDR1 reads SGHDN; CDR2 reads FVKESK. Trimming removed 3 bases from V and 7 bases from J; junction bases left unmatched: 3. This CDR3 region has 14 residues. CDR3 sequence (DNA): TGTGCCAGCAGCCAGACAGGGGGAGGTGAAAAACTGTTTTTT. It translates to CASSQTGGGEKLFF.

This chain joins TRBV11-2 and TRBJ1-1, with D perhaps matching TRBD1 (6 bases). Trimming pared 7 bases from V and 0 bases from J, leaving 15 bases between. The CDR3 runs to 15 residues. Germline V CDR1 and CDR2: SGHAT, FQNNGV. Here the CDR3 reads CASTFEGTLNTEAFF. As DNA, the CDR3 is TGTGCCAGCACCTTCGAGGGGACATTGAACACTGAAGCTTTCTTT.

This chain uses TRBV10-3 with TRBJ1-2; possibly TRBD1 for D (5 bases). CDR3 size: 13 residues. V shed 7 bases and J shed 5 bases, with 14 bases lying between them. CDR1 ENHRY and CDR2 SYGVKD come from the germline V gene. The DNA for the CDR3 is TGTGCCATCAAACTGGGACGGGGTTATGGCTACACCTTC. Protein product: CAIKLGRGYGYTF.

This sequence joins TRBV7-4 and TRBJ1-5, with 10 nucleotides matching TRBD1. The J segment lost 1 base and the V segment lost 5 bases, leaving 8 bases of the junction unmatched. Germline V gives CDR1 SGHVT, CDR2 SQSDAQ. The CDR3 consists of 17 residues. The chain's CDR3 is CASSADRGRGSNQPQHF. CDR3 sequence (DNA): TGTGCCAGCAGCGCCGACAGGGGGCGCGGAAGCAATCAGCCCCAGCATTTT.

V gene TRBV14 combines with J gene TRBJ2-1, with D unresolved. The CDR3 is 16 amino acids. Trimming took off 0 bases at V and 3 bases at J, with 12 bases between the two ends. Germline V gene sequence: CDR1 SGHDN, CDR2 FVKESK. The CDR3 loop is CASSQDVDGVYNEQFF. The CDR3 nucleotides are TGTGCCAGCAGCCAAGATGTGGACGGAGTCTACAATGAGCAGTTCTTC.